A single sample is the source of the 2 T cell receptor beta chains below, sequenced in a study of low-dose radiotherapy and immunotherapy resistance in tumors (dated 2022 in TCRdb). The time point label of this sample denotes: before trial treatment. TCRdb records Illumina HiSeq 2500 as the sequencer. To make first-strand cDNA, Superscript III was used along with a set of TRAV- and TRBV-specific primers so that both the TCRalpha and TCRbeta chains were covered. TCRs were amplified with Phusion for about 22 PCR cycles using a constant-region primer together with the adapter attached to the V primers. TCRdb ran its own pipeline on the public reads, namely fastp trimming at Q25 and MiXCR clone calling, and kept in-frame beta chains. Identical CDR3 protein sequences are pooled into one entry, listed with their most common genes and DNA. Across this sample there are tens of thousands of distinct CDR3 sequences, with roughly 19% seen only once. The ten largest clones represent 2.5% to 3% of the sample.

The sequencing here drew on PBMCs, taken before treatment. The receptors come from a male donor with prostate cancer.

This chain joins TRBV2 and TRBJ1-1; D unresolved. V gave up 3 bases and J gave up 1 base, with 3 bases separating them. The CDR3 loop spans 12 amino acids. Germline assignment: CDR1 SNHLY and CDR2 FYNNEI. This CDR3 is CASSEWNTEAFF. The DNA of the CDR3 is TGTGCCAGCAGTGAGTGGAACACTGAAGCTTTCTTT.

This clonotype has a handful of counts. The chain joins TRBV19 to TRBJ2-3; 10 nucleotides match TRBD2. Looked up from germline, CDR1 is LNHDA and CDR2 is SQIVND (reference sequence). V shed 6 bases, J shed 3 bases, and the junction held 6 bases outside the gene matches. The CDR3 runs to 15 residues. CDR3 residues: CASRALAGATDTQYF. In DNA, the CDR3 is TGTGCCAGTAGGGCGCTAGCGGGGGCAACAGATACGCAGTATTTT.